These T cell receptor beta chains were read from a single sample in a study of response to subunit inactivated influenza vaccine. TCRdb reprocessed the RT-PCR reads via MiXCR and lists one record per CDR3 protein. The sample carries fewer than 700,000 distinct CDR3 sequences, roughly 13% recorded once. Sequenced here: PBMCs from blood, sampled 40 to 50 days after vaccination. The origin of the receptors is a man aged 45-65 years who received an inactivated influenza vaccine. The conserved cysteine and the conserved F or W are not part of the CDR3 here. Each record gives: J gene, V gene, clone size, CDR3 protein. Some rows have no size entry. The others give once, few or many, or a class for an expanded clone.

>TRBJ2-5|TRBV20-1|few
SARDLLAGTQY
>TRBJ1-1|TRBV7-9|few
ASSGVTGNTEAF
>TRBJ2-7|TRBV5-1|-
ASSLGGGDIYEQY
>TRBJ1-5|TRBV2|few
ASNDRGPYSNQPQH
>TRBJ2-2|TRBV2|-
ASRHRGTGELF
>TRBJ2-5|TRBV29-1|few
SVEGVAVAEGETQY
>TRBJ2-2|TRBV9|many
ASSAGTTNTGELF
>TRBJ2-1|TRBV6-5|few
ASSYSGQINEQF
>TRBJ2-2|TRBV10-1|many
ASKEGELAGELF
>TRBJ2-7|TRBV7-9|-
ASSPAPTHSYEQY
>TRBJ2-5|TRBV28|few
ASSRLAGGIQETQY
>TRBJ1-6|TRBV9|few
ASSVGSAELNSPLH
>TRBJ2-1|TRBV12-3/TRBV12-4|few
ASSPRRRGLAGESYNEQF
>TRBJ2-1|TRBV5-4|-
ASTGHYNEQF
>TRBJ1-1|TRBV30|-
AWSVRRNTEAF
>TRBJ2-1|TRBV5-1|-
ASSAGGSWGYNEQF
>TRBJ1-3|TRBV6-1|-
ASSRLPTSRGNTIY
>TRBJ2-1|TRBV10-3|few
AISSSGAGGGNEQF
>TRBJ2-7|TRBV9|many
ASSVGSGSSYEQY
>TRBJ1-3|TRBV28|-
ASSLGVGNTIY
>TRBJ2-7|TRBV5-5|many
ASSPPENEQY
>TRBJ2-3|TRBV11-2|-
ASRRAYGGARDTQY
>TRBJ2-1|TRBV28|-
ASRKTSGTYNEQF
>TRBJ2-1|TRBV6-2/TRBV6-3|few
ASSRLAGGNYEQF
>TRBJ2-3|TRBV11-2|once
ASSPHGLAGTDTQY
>TRBJ2-1|TRBV9|-
ASSVSFSYNEQF
>TRBJ1-2|TRBV28|few
ASRGLGQNYGYT
>TRBJ1-1|TRBV20-1|-
SARYPEAF
>TRBJ2-2|TRBV7-9|-
ASSNPGQGNTGELF
>TRBJ1-4|TRBV7-9|few
ASSLDGAATNEKLF
>TRBJ2-4|TRBV6-2/TRBV6-3|few
ASSYFYPSRENIQY
>TRBJ1-1|TRBV5-6|-
ASSLAHMATTEAF
>TRBJ1-5|TRBV20-1|-
SAEPLTMEGNQPQH
>TRBJ2-1|TRBV15|many
ATSVAGQFYNEQF
>TRBJ2-3|TRBV5-1|-
ASSLTPTSTDTQY
>TRBJ2-7|TRBV10-3|few
AISWTGGENEQY
>TRBJ1-1|TRBV11-1|few
ASSLKGRKTGGDTEAF
>TRBJ2-4|TRBV20-1|-
SASRGGVKNIQY
>TRBJ1-1|TRBV20-1|few
SARWDRGFEAF
>TRBJ2-6|TRBV7-8|-
ASSLVPGANVLT
>TRBJ2-3|TRBV29-1|-
SVTLQGRGTGTQY
>TRBJ2-7|TRBV12-3/TRBV12-4|many
ASSFGTPSYEQY
>TRBJ2-5|TRBV29-1|-
SVPTSGTQY
>TRBJ2-7|TRBV20-1|many
SARVPLAGGREQY
>TRBJ2-7|TRBV7-8|-
ASSYRLARGLEQY
>TRBJ1-5|TRBV5-6|few
ASSLMGTNQPQH
>TRBJ2-2|TRBV25-1|few
ASSLGAATGELF
>TRBJ2-5|TRBV9|many
ASSDRQVGETQY
>TRBJ1-1|TRBV20-1|few
SARGSHTEAF
>TRBJ2-5|TRBV29-1|-
SVGAGGPETQY